The source of this T cell receptor beta chain is a study of patients and donors after allogeneic stem cell transplantation. TCRdb re-analysed the RT-PCR reads in MiXCR, keeping a single row per CDR3 protein. The repertoire holds a few hundred thousand distinct CDR3 sequences, with approximately 14% as singletons. In its sample, this clonotype was seen many times. Germline lookup yields CDR1 LGHNA and CDR2 YSLEER. V was pared by 4 bases and J by 2 bases, with 4 bases of the junction left unmatched. The CDR3 has 15 amino acids. Specimen: blood, either unsorted or a sorted T cell fraction (not recorded which). The chain links TRBV4-3 to TRBJ1-3; TRBD1 matches at 8 bases. This receptor was identified in a human donor who was either an allogeneic HSCT recipient or a stem cell or donor lymphocyte infusion donor (not recorded which). It is not recorded whose cells these are; they may come from a transplant donor. CDR3 sequence: CASSPGQGTGNTIYF. The CDR3 DNA reads as TGCGCCAGCAGCCCCGGACAGGGAACTGGAAACACCATATATTTT.